This paragraph covers one T cell receptor beta chain sequence. Profiled with immunoSEQ multiplex PCR; TCRdb holds only in-frame clones, not every one. The sample records 150,000 or so clones, approximately 91% being singletons. Germline values: CDR1 SGHTS, CDR2 YDEGEE. V was cut by 2 bases and J by 0 bases, with 6 bases left in between. The CDR3 totals 15 residues. Investigators merged groups given second doses at roughly 4 or roughly 12 weeks. The sample belongs to a study of T cell responses to AZD1222 COVID-19 vaccine. The source is an adult who received the AZD1222 COVID-19 vaccine. The sample here was peripheral blood, taken 28 days after the second AZD1222 dose. The chain has TRBV5-8 and TRBJ2-6; D possibly corresponds to TRBD1 (5 bases). For the CDR3, the DNA is TGTGCCAGCAGCTTTGACAGCTCTGGGGCCAACGTCCTGACTTTC. Its protein is CASSFDSSGANVLTF.